The rows below give T cell receptor beta chains drawn from one sample of a study of graft-versus-host responses after intestinal transplantation. Their recognized antigens are unknown. Repertoires were generated with immunoSEQ multiplex PCR, while TCRdb's copy carries only in-frame clones and drops some. This sample has tens of thousands of clones, with 84% found just once. Sequencing was performed on unstimulated CD4+ T cells sorted from spleen or lymph node cells, taken before transplant. The source of these receptors is a human donor who was the organ donor for an intestinal transplant. CDR3s include the opening cysteine and the closing phenylalanine or tryptophan. The D gene is left open where the match is weak. Size is stated for part of the rows, as once, few or many counts, or as a class when the clone is expanded.

CDR3nt: TGTGCCAGCAGTTTCGCAGGGGGCGATTTGGAAAAACTGTTTTTT; CDR3aa: CASSFAGGDLEKLFF; d_gene: TRBD1; v_gene: TRBV28; abundance: NA; len: 15; j_gene: TRBJ1-4
CDR3nt: TGTGCCAGCAGCTTGGAGGGTCAAGAGACCCAGTACTTC; CDR3aa: CASSLEGQETQYF; d_gene: NA; v_gene: TRBV7-8; abundance: once; len: 13; j_gene: TRBJ2-5
CDR3nt: TGTGCCAGCAGCCGGATGACAGGGGGTAGGGATGGCTACACCTTC; CDR3aa: CASSRMTGGRDGYTF; d_gene: TRBD1; v_gene: TRBV11-1; abundance: NA; len: 15; j_gene: TRBJ1-2
CDR3nt: TGTGCCAGCAGTGAGAGAGTTAATTCACCCCTCCACTTT; CDR3aa: CASSERVNSPLHF; d_gene: NA; v_gene: TRBV6-1; abundance: NA; len: 13; j_gene: TRBJ1-6
CDR3nt: TGTGCCAGCAGCTTTGAGGGAGACGACACTGAAGCTTTCTTT; CDR3aa: CASSFEGDDTEAFF; d_gene: NA; v_gene: TRBV5-6; abundance: NA; len: 14; j_gene: TRBJ1-1
CDR3nt: TGTGCCAGCAGTTACTGGACAGAACAAGAGACCCAGTACTTC; CDR3aa: CASSYWTEQETQYF; d_gene: NA; v_gene: TRBV6-5; abundance: NA; len: 14; j_gene: TRBJ2-5
CDR3nt: TGTGCCAGCAGCCCGGTTCCGAACACTGAAGCTTTCTTT; CDR3aa: CASSPVPNTEAFF; d_gene: NA; v_gene: TRBV5-4; abundance: NA; len: 13; j_gene: TRBJ1-1
CDR3nt: TGCGCCAGCAGCCTGGGGGGACGGGGACAACGGGAAGATACGCAGTATTTT; CDR3aa: CASSLGGRGQREDTQYF; d_gene: NA; v_gene: TRBV5-1; abundance: NA; len: 17; j_gene: TRBJ2-3
CDR3nt: TGTGCCAGAAGGCGGGGGGACTGCCGTTACAATGAGCAGTTCTTC; CDR3aa: CARRRGDCRYNEQFF; d_gene: TRBD2; v_gene: TRBV5-3; abundance: NA; len: 15; j_gene: TRBJ2-1
CDR3nt: TGTGCCAGCAGTTCGGGGGGGCTGGGAGAGACCCAGTACTTC; CDR3aa: CASSSGGLGETQYF; d_gene: TRBD2; v_gene: TRBV7-9; abundance: NA; len: 14; j_gene: TRBJ2-5
CDR3nt: TGTGCCAGCCGGACAGGTCTTGGCTACACCTTC; CDR3aa: CASRTGLGYTF; d_gene: TRBD1; v_gene: TRBV28; abundance: NA; len: 11; j_gene: TRBJ1-2
CDR3nt: TGTGCCAGTTCGTATGGGGGGAACACCATATATTTT; CDR3aa: CASSYGGNTIYF; d_gene: NA; v_gene: TRBV19; abundance: NA; len: 12; j_gene: TRBJ1-3
CDR3nt: TGTGCCAGCAGCTTCGAGGGTGGCACAGATACGCAGTATTTT; CDR3aa: CASSFEGGTDTQYF; d_gene: NA; v_gene: TRBV7-2; abundance: NA; len: 14; j_gene: TRBJ2-3
CDR3nt: TGTGCCAGCAGCTTAGGGACAGGGCCACACACTGAAGCTTTCTTT; CDR3aa: CASSLGTGPHTEAFF; d_gene: TRBD1; v_gene: TRBV7-6; abundance: NA; len: 15; j_gene: TRBJ1-1
CDR3nt: TGTGCCAGCGGCGACAGGGGTCAGTTCTTC; CDR3aa: CASGDRGQFF; d_gene: TRBD1; v_gene: TRBV9; abundance: NA; len: 10; j_gene: TRBJ2-1
CDR3nt: TGTGCCAGCAGTCCTCTGGTAGGGGGCTATGGCTACACCTTC; CDR3aa: CASSPLVGGYGYTF; d_gene: NA; v_gene: TRBV28; abundance: NA; len: 14; j_gene: TRBJ1-2
CDR3nt: TGTGCCAGCAGTTCCCGGGACAGGGATCTTGCTAATGAAAAACTGTTTTTT; CDR3aa: CASSSRDRDLANEKLFF; d_gene: TRBD1; v_gene: TRBV28; abundance: NA; len: 17; j_gene: TRBJ1-4
CDR3nt: TGTGCCAGCAGTGTAACTTCGGGGGGGCTAGCCAAAAACATTCAGTACTTC; CDR3aa: CASSVTSGGLAKNIQYF; d_gene: TRBD2; v_gene: TRBV6-1; abundance: NA; len: 17; j_gene: TRBJ2-4
CDR3nt: TGTGCCAGCAGTTATGGGGGCATCGGAAACAATGAGCAGTTCTTC; CDR3aa: CASSYGGIGNNEQFF; d_gene: NA; v_gene: TRBV6-6; abundance: NA; len: 15; j_gene: TRBJ2-1
CDR3nt: TGTGCCAGCAGCGTAGGGGCAGGGGGCGACTATGGCTACACCTTC; CDR3aa: CASSVGAGGDYGYTF; d_gene: TRBD1; v_gene: TRBV9; abundance: NA; len: 15; j_gene: TRBJ1-2
CDR3nt: TGCGCCAGCAGCTTTTACAGGGAGAAAGGCTACACCTTC; CDR3aa: CASSFYREKGYTF; d_gene: NA; v_gene: TRBV5-1; abundance: once; len: 13; j_gene: TRBJ1-2
CDR3nt: TGTGCCAGCAGCACCCGGGACAGGGGAAAGTATGAAAAACTGTTTTTT; CDR3aa: CASSTRDRGKYEKLFF; d_gene: TRBD1; v_gene: TRBV7-9; abundance: NA; len: 16; j_gene: TRBJ1-4
CDR3nt: TGCGCCAGCAGCTTACGGACTAGAGAGACCGGGGAGCTGTTTTTT; CDR3aa: CASSLRTRETGELFF; d_gene: TRBD2; v_gene: TRBV5-1; abundance: once; len: 15; j_gene: TRBJ2-2
CDR3nt: TGTGCCAGCAGAGATCCCGGCACTGAAGCTTTCTTT; CDR3aa: CASRDPGTEAFF; d_gene: NA; v_gene: TRBV2; abundance: NA; len: 12; j_gene: TRBJ1-1
CDR3nt: TGTGCCAGCAGTGAACAGACAGGGGAGTACGGAAACACCATATATTTT; CDR3aa: CASSEQTGEYGNTIYF; d_gene: TRBD1; v_gene: TRBV28; abundance: NA; len: 16; j_gene: TRBJ1-3
CDR3nt: TGTGCTAGTGGTTTGGCAATTAATACAGGGTCCTCCTGCTATGGCTACACCTTC; CDR3aa: CASGLAINTGSSCYGYTF; d_gene: NA; v_gene: TRBV12-5; abundance: NA; len: 18; j_gene: TRBJ1-2
CDR3nt: TGTGCCATCACTGCTAGCTCCTACAATGAGCAGTTCTTC; CDR3aa: CAITASSYNEQFF; d_gene: NA; v_gene: TRBV10-3; abundance: NA; len: 13; j_gene: TRBJ2-1
CDR3nt: TGTGCCAGTAGTATCACAGGTAGCAATCAGCCCCAGCATTTT; CDR3aa: CASSITGSNQPQHF; d_gene: NA; v_gene: TRBV19; abundance: NA; len: 14; j_gene: TRBJ1-5
CDR3nt: TGTGCCAGCAGCTTGGCGGCGGGGGGTTACAATGAGCAGTTCTTC; CDR3aa: CASSLAAGGYNEQFF; d_gene: TRBD2; v_gene: TRBV5-6; abundance: once; len: 15; j_gene: TRBJ2-1
CDR3nt: TGTGCCAGCAGCTCCTCCTCAGGACTGGTCCTCTATGGCTACACCTTC; CDR3aa: CASSSSSGLVLYGYTF; d_gene: NA; v_gene: TRBV7-9; abundance: NA; len: 16; j_gene: TRBJ1-2
CDR3nt: TGTGCCATCAGTGAGAATGGGGGCGCCTTAGGAGGCTACACCTTC; CDR3aa: CAISENGGALGGYTF; d_gene: NA; v_gene: TRBV10-3; abundance: once; len: 15; j_gene: TRBJ1-2
CDR3nt: TGTGCCAGCAGCGAGGACAGGACTGGGGCCAACGTCCTGACTTTC; CDR3aa: CASSEDRTGANVLTF; d_gene: TRBD1; v_gene: TRBV7-9; abundance: NA; len: 15; j_gene: TRBJ2-6
CDR3nt: TGTGCCAGCCGATGGGACAGGGGGGAGACCCAGTACTTC; CDR3aa: CASRWDRGETQYF; d_gene: TRBD1; v_gene: TRBV2; abundance: NA; len: 13; j_gene: TRBJ2-5
CDR3nt: TGTGCCAGCTCTCTCTTCGGGGGGAGGATTTCACCCCTCCACTTT; CDR3aa: CASSLFGGRISPLHF; d_gene: NA; v_gene: TRBV18; abundance: NA; len: 15; j_gene: TRBJ1-6
CDR3nt: TGTGCCTGGAGTCCAGCGGGGGATGGCTACACCTTC; CDR3aa: CAWSPAGDGYTF; d_gene: NA; v_gene: TRBV30; abundance: NA; len: 12; j_gene: TRBJ1-2
CDR3nt: TGCGCCAGCAGCCAGACTAGCGGGGTGCCAGATACGCAGTATTTT; CDR3aa: CASSQTSGVPDTQYF; d_gene: TRBD2; v_gene: TRBV4-1; abundance: NA; len: 15; j_gene: TRBJ2-3
CDR3nt: TGTGCCAGTAGTATCCTTACAGGTGATCAGCCCCAGCATTTT; CDR3aa: CASSILTGDQPQHF; d_gene: NA; v_gene: TRBV19; abundance: NA; len: 14; j_gene: TRBJ1-5
CDR3nt: TGTGCCAGCAGTAACAGGGAAAATGAAAAACTGTTTTTT; CDR3aa: CASSNRENEKLFF; d_gene: NA; v_gene: TRBV2; abundance: NA; len: 13; j_gene: TRBJ1-4
CDR3nt: TGTGCCAGTAGTATTGGGTCAGCAGGGAGGCGGAATTCACCCCTCCACTTT; CDR3aa: CASSIGSAGRRNSPLHF; d_gene: NA; v_gene: TRBV19; abundance: few; len: 17; j_gene: TRBJ1-6
CDR3nt: TGTGCCAGCAGGGAGGGTCGGGTTCAGCCCCAGCATTTT; CDR3aa: CASREGRVQPQHF; d_gene: NA; v_gene: TRBV2; abundance: once; len: 13; j_gene: TRBJ1-5